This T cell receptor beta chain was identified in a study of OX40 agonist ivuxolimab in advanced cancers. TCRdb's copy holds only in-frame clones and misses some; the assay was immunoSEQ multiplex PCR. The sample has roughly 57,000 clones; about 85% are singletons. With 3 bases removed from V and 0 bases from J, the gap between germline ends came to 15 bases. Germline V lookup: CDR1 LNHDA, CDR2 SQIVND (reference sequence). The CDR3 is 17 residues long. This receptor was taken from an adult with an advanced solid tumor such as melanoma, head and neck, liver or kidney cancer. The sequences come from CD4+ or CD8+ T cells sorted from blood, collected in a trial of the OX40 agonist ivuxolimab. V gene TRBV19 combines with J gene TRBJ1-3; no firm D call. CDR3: CASSIPGSPLSGNTIYF. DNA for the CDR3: TGTGCCAGTAGTATTCCGGGGTCCCCACTCTCTGGAAACACCATATATTTT.